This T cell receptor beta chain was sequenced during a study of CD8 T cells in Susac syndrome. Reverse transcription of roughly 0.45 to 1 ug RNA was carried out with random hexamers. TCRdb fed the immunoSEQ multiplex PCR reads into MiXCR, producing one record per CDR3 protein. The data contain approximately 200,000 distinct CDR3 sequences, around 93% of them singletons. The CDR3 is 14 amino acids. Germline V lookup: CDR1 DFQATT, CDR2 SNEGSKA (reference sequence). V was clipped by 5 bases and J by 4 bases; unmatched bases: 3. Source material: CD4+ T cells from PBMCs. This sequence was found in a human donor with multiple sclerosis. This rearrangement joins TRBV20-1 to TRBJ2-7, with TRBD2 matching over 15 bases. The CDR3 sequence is CSAEGTSGGYEQYF. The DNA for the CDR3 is TGCAGTGCTGAAGGGACTAGCGGGGGGTACGAGCAGTACTTC.